This T cell receptor beta chain was identified in a study of response to subunit inactivated influenza vaccine. Overall study results and limits: Researchers suggested that each seasonal influenza vaccination recruits few new T cells.

TCRdb ran MiXCR on the RT-PCR reads and lists one entry per CDR3 protein. The sample records 300,000 to 350,000 distinct CDR3 sequences, around 20% being singletons. Worth noting for this clonotype: Antigen specificity is unknown.

Germline CDR1 DFQATT, CDR2 SNEGSKA (reference sequence). V shed 2 bases and J 8 bases; nucleotides not matched to a gene: 9. The CDR3 runs to 15 residues. Here the sequenced sample was PBMCs from blood, taken approximately 20 months after vaccination. This receptor was obtained from a man aged 50-75 years who received an inactivated influenza vaccine. The chain has TRBV20-1 and TRBJ2-1, with TRBD2 matching over 10 bases. The CDR3 DNA reads TGCAGTGCTAGAAAGACAAGCGGGGGGGCCGATGAGCAGTTCTTC. It yields the protein CSARKTSGGADEQFF.